This T cell receptor (beta chain) was sequenced in a study of blood T cells in healthy people across ages. Regarding the study as a whole: Researchers judged that diversity estimates from one million T cells fell short of true values.

Every sample gave at least 6 micrograms of total RNA when it was extracted. A J-beta primer mix and a sample-barcoded 5' primer were used in a second PCR of roughly 7 to 12 cycles. TCRdb re-derived calls from the 5' RACE reads in MiXCR, one entry per CDR3 protein. The sample contains hundreds of thousands of distinct CDR3 sequences, roughly 56% of which appear only once. With respect to this clonotype: The antigen remains unidentified.

Trimming shortened V by 0 bases and J by 8 bases, and 17 bases separated the two germline ends. This CDR3 is built from 16 residues. Germline V CDR1 and CDR2: LGHDT, YNNKEL (reference sequence). The TCR sequence derives from a man aged 40-50 years in good health. Sequenced material: blood. The chain combines TRBV3-1 with TRBJ2-1; D perhaps matches TRBD1 (6 bases). CDR3 region: CASSQDAARGRDEQFF. The CDR3 nucleotides read TGTGCCAGCAGCCAAGATGCGGCCAGGGGAAGGGATGAGCAGTTCTTC.